The next 12 T cell receptor beta chains were all read from a single sample in a study of CD8 T cells in ankylosing spondylitis. TCRdb passed the 5' RACE reads through MiXCR, listing each CDR3 protein once. The sample holds under 300,000 distinct CDR3 sequences, roughly 10% seen once. Sequenced material: blood, either unsorted or a sorted T cell fraction (not recorded which). All receptors come from a male donor with ankylosing spondylitis or in good health (not recorded which).

Ten or more counts support this clonotype. This chain joins TRBV5-1 and TRBJ2-5, with 9 bases fitting TRBD1. Germline V gene sequence: CDR1 SGHRS, CDR2 YFSETQ. The junction had 3 bases not matched to a gene; V was cut back by 4 bases and J by 5 bases. The CDR3 is 13 residues long. Here the CDR3 reads CASSPGTGETQYF. DNA for the CDR3: TGCGCCAGCAGCCCTGGGACAGGGGAGACCCAGTACTTC.

This clonotype was counted a few times. V gene TRBV5-1 combines with J gene TRBJ1-3; 7 positions agree with TRBD1. V shed 5 bases, J shed 0 bases, and the junction held 8 bases outside the gene matches. CDR1 SGHRS and CDR2 YFSETQ come from the germline V gene. The CDR3 is made up of 16 amino acids. The CDR3 here is CASRPGRGASGNTIYF. CDR3 sequence (DNA): TGCGCCAGCAGGCCGGGCAGGGGGGCCTCTGGAAACACCATATATTTT.

This clonotype was counted a few times. The chain uses TRBV11-2 and TRBJ2-5; 8 bases align to TRBD2. From germline, CDR1 is SGHAT and CDR2 FQNNGV. The CDR3 length is 17 residues. Losses at the gene ends were 0 bases for V and 2 bases for J; bases not matched to a gene: 8. Here the CDR3 reads CASSLERSGGRQETQYF. DNA for the CDR3: TGTGCCAGCAGCTTAGAACGCAGCGGGGGTCGTCAAGAGACCCAGTACTTC.

The chain combines TRBV10-3 with TRBJ2-7; no firm D call. CDR3 length equals 13 residues. V was shortened by 6 bases and J by 0 bases, with 9 bases between the two germline ends. Germline V CDR1 and CDR2: ENHRY, SYGVKD. The CDR3 DNA reads TGTGCCATCAGGCTAGACCACTCCTACGAGCAGTACTTC. Amino acids: CAIRLDHSYEQYF.

Ten or more counts support this clonotype. The CDR3 reads CASSWTHNTGELFF. DNA of the CDR3: TGCGCCAGCAGCTGGACCCACAACACCGGGGAGCTGTTTTTT. This rearrangement joins TRBV5-1 to TRBJ2-2; the D is unclear. V was trimmed by 3 bases and J by 2 bases, leaving 8 bases between them. The CDR3 extends over 14 amino acids. In germline, CDR1 is SGHRS, CDR2 YFSETQ.

This clonotype was seen many times. The chain combines TRBV5-1 with TRBJ2-1; D ambiguous. Trimming took 0 bases from V and 0 from J, leaving 10 bases between them. The germline CDR1 and CDR2 sequences are SGHRS and YFSETQ. The CDR3 has 16 amino acids. This CDR3 is CASSLEFQSSYNEQFF. CDR3 DNA sequence: TGCGCCAGCAGCTTGGAGTTTCAGAGCTCCTACAATGAGCAGTTCTTC.

This rearrangement joins TRBV18 to TRBJ2-3, with unresolved D. The ends were cut back, 3 bases at V and 0 bases at J, with 13 bases in the middle. The CDR3 totals 16 residues. Germline CDR1 is KGHSH and CDR2 is LQKENI. The CDR3 bases are TGTGCCAGCTCACCGGACGGTGCAGCTAGCACAGATACGCAGTATTTT. Translated, it gives CASSPDGAASTDTQYF. Full variable domain (remainder filled in from reference TRBV18 and TRBJ2-3): NAGVMQNPRHLVRRRGQEARLRCSPMKGHSHVYWYRQLPEEGLKFMVYLQKENIIDESGMPKERFSAEFPKEGPSILRIQQVVRGDSAAYFCASSPDGAASTDTQYFGPGTRLTVL.

Comment on this clonotype: A read error may account for a junction end that differs from germline. V is TRBV9 and J is TRBJ2-1, with 10 positions matching TRBD1. The CDR3 has 15 amino acids. CDR1 is SGDLS and CDR2 is YYNGEE in the germline V gene. Written as DNA, the CDR3 is TGTGGCAGCAGCGTGACCGGGACAGGGGTTAATGAGCAGTTCTTC. Its protein is CGSSVTGTGVNEQFF.

This clonotype was found a few times. The V gene is TRBV5-1, the J gene TRBJ2-3; a possible D gene is TRBD2 (6 bases). Per germline, CDR1 SGHRS and CDR2 YFSETQ. The CDR3 totals 14 residues. Trimming took off 7 bases at V and 1 base at J, with 13 bases between the two ends. The CDR3 loop is CASVSGDGTDTQYF. The CDR3 DNA reads as TGCGCCAGCGTTTCGGGGGACGGCACAGATACGCAGTATTTT.

Only a few counts were recorded for this clonotype. The chain links TRBV20-1 to TRBJ2-7; 8 bases line up with TRBD2. V gave up 1 base and J gave up 3 bases; unmatched junction bases: 8. The germline CDR1 and CDR2 sequences are DFQATT and SNEGSKA (reference sequence). This CDR3 has 15 amino acids. In nucleotides, the CDR3 is TGCAGTGCTAGAGGAACAGCGGGAGTACACTACGAGCAGTACTTC. It codes for CSARGTAGVHYEQYF.

This clonotype was found many times. This chain joins TRBV3-1 and TRBJ1-1, with D tentatively TRBD1 (5 bases). Germline V lookup: CDR1 LGHDT, CDR2 YNNKEL (reference sequence). The CDR3 totals 16 residues. Trimming stripped 7 bases from V and 0 bases from J, with 18 bases between. The CDR3 protein is CASTPEGQTMNTEAFF. In nucleotides, the CDR3 is TGTGCCAGCACTCCAGAGGGGCAGACCATGAACACTGAAGCTTTCTTT.

This clonotype was counted many times. The V and J genes are TRBV19 and TRBJ2-1; no firm D call. From germline, CDR1 is LNHDA and CDR2 SQIVND (reference sequence). CDR3 size: 13 residues. V dropped 5 bases and J dropped 9 bases, with 14 bases sitting between them. The CDR3 DNA reads TGTGCCAGTAGTCCGTCCTCTGGCAGTGAGCAGTTCTTC. It yields the protein CASSPSSGSEQFF.